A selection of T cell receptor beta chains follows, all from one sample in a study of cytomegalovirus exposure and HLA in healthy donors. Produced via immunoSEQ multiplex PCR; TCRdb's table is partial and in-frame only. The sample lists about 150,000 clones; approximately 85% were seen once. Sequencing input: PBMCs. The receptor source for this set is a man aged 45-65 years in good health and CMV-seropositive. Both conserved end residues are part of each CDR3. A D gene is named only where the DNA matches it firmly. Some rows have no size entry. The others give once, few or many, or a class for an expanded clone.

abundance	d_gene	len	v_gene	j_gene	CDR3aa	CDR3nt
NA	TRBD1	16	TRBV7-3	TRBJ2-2	CASRDGGTGNTGELFF	TGTGCCAGCAGGGACGGAGGGACAGGGAACACCGGGGAGCTGTTTTTT
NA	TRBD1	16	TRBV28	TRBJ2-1	CASSHWDRRAYNEQFF	TGTGCCAGCAGTCATTGGGACAGACGAGCCTACAATGAGCAGTTCTTC
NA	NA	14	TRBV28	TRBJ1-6	CASSLTALDSPLHF	TGTGCCAGCAGTTTGACAGCTCTAGATTCACCCCTCCACTTT
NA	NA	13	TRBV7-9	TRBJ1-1	CASTKQAQAEAFF	TGTGCCAGCACCAAGCAGGCTCAAGCTGAAGCTTTCTTT
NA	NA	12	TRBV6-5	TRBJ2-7	CASSYSGGEQYF	TGTGCCAGCAGTTACTCAGGCGGCGAGCAGTACTTC
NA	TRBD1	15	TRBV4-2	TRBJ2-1	CASSPWTGGINEQFF	TGTGCCAGCAGCCCGTGGACAGGGGGGATCAATGAGCAGTTCTTC
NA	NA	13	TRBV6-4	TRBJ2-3	CASSEQGSDTQYF	TGTGCCAGCAGTGAGCAGGGATCGGATACGCAGTATTTT
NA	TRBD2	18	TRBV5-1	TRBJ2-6	CASSTGGGPNSGANVLTF	TGCGCCAGCAGCACGGGGGGAGGGCCAAACTCTGGGGCCAACGTCCTGACTTTC
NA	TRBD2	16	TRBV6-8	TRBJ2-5	CASSYSGTSGYRTQYF	TGTGCCAGCAGTTACTCCGGGACTAGCGGGTATAGGACCCAGTACTTC
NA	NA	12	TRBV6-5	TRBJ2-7	CASSRSAREQYF	TGTGCCAGCAGTCGCTCGGCGAGGGAGCAGTACTTC
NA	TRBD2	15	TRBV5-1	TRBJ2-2	CASSSGLAGTGELFF	TGCGCCAGCAGCTCCGGACTAGCGGGCACCGGGGAGCTGTTTTTT
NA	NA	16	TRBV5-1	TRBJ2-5	CASSGGGARSPETQYF	TGCGCCAGCAGCGGTGGGGGGGCAAGGAGCCCGGAGACCCAGTACTTC
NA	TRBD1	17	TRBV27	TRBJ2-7	CASSLSIGTGLKGEQYF	TGTGCCAGCAGTTTATCGATAGGGACAGGGTTGAAGGGCGAGCAGTACTTC
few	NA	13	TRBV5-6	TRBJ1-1	CASSLGQTTEAFF	TGTGCCAGCAGCTTGGGGCAGACTACTGAAGCTTTCTTT
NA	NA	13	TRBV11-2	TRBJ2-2	CASSPGLGGELFF	TGTGCCAGCAGCCCGGGACTTGGCGGGGAGCTGTTTTTT
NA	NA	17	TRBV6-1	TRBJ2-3	CASSERPGVGSTDTQYF	TGTGCCAGCAGTGAACGCCCAGGGGTAGGAAGCACAGATACGCAGTATTTT
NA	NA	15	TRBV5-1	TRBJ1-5	CASSPVPGSNQPQHF	TGCGCCAGCAGCCCGGTTCCAGGGAGCAATCAGCCCCAGCATTTT
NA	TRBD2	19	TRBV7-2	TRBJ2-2	CASSLARLAGGPAAGELFF	TGTGCCAGCAGCTTAGCTCGACTAGCGGGAGGGCCAGCCGCCGGGGAGCTGTTTTTT
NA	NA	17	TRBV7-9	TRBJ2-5	CASSLTGSSKHGETQYF	TGTGCCAGCAGCTTAACAGGGAGCTCAAAGCACGGGGAGACCCAGTACTTC
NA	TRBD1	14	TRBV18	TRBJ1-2	CASSVSGTGDGYTF	TGTGCCAGCTCAGTATCCGGGACAGGGGATGGCTACACCTTC
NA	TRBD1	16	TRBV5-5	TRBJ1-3	CASSLSPTGPGNTIYF	TGTGCCAGCAGCTTGTCCCCGACAGGGCCTGGAAACACCATATATTTT
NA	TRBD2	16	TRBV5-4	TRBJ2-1	CASSGVTSGAYNEQFF	TGTGCCAGCAGCGGAGTCACTAGCGGAGCCTACAATGAGCAGTTCTTC
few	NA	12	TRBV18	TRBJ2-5	CASSTGWETQYF	TGTGCCAGCTCAACAGGGTGGGAGACCCAGTACTTC